This T cell receptor beta chain appears in the sequencing data of a study of blood T cell repertoires in COVID-19. Data came from immunoSEQ multiplex PCR; TCRdb stores just in-frame clones and leaves some out. This sample has about 200,000 clones, with 86% found just once. The germline CDR1 and CDR2 sequences are SEHNR and FQNEAQ (reference sequence). V was clipped by 1 base and J by 4 bases; unmatched bases: 8. The length of the CDR3 is 16 residues. The receptor comes from a woman between 70 and 85 years old with acute or convalescent COVID-19. J is TRBJ2-5 and V is TRBV7-9; TRBD1 aligns across 8 bases. Sequenced input: peripheral blood. CDR3 sequence: CASSLGTGSWGETQYF. The CDR3 DNA reads as TGTGCCAGCAGCTTAGGGACAGGGAGTTGGGGAGAGACCCAGTACTTC.